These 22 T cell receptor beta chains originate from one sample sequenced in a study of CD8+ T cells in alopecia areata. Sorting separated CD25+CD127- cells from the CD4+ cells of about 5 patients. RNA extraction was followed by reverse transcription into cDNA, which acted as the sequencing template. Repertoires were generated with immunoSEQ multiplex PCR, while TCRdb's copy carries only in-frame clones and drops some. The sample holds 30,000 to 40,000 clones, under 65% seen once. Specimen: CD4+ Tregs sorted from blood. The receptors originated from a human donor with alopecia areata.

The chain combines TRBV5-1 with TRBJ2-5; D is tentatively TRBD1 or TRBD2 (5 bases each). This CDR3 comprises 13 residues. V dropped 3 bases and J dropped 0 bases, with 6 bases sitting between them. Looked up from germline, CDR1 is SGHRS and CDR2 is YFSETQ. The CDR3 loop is CASSWGHQETQYF. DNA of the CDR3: TGCGCCAGCAGCTGGGGACACCAAGAGACCCAGTACTTC.

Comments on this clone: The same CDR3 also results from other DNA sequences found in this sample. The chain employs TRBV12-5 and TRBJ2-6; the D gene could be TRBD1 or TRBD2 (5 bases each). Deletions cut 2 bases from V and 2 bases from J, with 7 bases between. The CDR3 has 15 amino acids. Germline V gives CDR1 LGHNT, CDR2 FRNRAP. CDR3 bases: TGTGCTAGTGGTTTGTGGGGGACTGGGGCCAACGTCCTGACTTTC. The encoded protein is CASGLWGTGANVLTF.

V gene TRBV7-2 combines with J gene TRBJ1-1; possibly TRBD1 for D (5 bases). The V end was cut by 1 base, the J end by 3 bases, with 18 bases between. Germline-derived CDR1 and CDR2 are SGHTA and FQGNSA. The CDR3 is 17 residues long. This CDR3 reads CASSLGMGTARDTEAFF. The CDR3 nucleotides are TGTGCCAGCAGCTTAGGGATGGGGACCGCGCGGGACACTGAAGCTTTCTTT. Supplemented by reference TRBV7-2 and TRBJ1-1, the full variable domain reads GAGVSQSPSNKVTEKGKDVELRCDPISGHTALYWYRQSLGQGLEFLIYFQGNSAPDKSGLPSDRFSAERTGGSVSTLTIQRTQQEDSAVYLCASSLGMGTARDTEAFFGQGTRLTVV.

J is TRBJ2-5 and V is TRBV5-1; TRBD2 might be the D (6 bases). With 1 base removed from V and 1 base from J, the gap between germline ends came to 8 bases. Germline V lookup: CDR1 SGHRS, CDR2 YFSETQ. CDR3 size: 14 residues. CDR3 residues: CASSLWGGQETQYF. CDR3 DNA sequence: TGCGCCAGCAGCTTGTGGGGAGGCCAAGAGACCCAGTACTTC.

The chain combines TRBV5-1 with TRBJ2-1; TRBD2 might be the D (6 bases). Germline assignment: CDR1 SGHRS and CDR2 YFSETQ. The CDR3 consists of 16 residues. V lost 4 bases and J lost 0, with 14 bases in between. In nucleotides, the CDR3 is TGCGCCAGCAGCCTACGGGACTTCGGCTCCTACAATGAGCAGTTCTTC. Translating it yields CASSLRDFGSYNEQFF.

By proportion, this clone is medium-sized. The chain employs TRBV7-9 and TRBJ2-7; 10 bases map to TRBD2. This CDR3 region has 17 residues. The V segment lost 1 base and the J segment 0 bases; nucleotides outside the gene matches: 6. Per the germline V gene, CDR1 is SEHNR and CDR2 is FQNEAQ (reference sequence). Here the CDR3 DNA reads TGTGCCAGCAGCTTAGTTACTAGCGGGGACGCCTCCTACGAGCAGTACTTC. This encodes CASSLVTSGDASYEQYF. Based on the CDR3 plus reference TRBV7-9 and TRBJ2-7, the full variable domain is DTGVSQNPRHKITKRGQNVTFRCDPISEHNRLYWYRQTLGQGPEFLTYFQNEAQLEKSRLLSDRFSAERPKGSFSTLEIQRTEQGDSAMYLCASSLVTSGDASYEQYFGPGTRLTVT.

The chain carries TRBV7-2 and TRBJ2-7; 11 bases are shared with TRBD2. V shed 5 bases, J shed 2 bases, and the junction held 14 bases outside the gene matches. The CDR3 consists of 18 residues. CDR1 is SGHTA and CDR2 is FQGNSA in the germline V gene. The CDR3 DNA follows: TGTGCCAGCAGCGGAATCACTAGCGGGGGATACAATACCTACGAGCAGTACTTC. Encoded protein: CASSGITSGGYNTYEQYF.

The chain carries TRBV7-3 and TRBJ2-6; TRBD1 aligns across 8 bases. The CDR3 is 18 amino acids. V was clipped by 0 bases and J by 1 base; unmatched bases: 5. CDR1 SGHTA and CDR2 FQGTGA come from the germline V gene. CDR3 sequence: CASSLTGRGRSGANVLTF. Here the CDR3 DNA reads TGTGCCAGCAGCTTAACGGGCAGGGGGCGTTCTGGGGCCAACGTCCTGACTTTC.

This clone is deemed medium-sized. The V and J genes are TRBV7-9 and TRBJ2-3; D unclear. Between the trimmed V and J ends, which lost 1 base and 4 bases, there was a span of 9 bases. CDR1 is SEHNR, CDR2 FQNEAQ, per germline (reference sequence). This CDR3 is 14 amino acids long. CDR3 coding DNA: TGTGCCAGCAGCTTAGAATTAGTCGCAGATACGCAGTATTTT. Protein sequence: CASSLELVADTQYF.

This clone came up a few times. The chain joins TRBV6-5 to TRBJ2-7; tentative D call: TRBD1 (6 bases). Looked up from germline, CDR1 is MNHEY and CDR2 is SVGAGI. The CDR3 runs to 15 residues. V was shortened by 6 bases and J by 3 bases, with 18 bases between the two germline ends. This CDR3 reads CASRPHRDLLYEQYF. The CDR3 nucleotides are TGTGCCAGCAGGCCCCACAGGGATCTCCTCTACGAGCAGTACTTC.

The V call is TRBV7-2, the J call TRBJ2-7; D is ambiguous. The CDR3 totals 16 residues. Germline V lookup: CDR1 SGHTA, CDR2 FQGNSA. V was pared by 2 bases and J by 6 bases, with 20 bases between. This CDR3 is CASSLSSSGPQSEQYF. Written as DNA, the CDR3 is TGTGCCAGCAGCTTAAGTTCTTCCGGACCGCAGTCCGAGCAGTACTTC. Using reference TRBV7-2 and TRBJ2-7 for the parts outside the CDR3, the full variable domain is GAGVSQSPSNKVTEKGKDVELRCDPISGHTALYWYRQSLGQGLEFLIYFQGNSAPDKSGLPSDRFSAERTGGSVSTLTIQRTQQEDSAVYLCASSLSSSGPQSEQYFGPGTRLTVT.

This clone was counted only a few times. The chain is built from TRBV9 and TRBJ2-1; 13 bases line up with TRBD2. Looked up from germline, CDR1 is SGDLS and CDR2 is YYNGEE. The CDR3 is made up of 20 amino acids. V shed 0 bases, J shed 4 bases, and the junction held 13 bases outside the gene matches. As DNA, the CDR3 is TGTGCCAGCAGCGTAGGGGTGGGACTAGCGGGGTTGAGGGCTTACAATGAGCAGTTCTTC. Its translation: CASSVGVGLAGLRAYNEQFF.

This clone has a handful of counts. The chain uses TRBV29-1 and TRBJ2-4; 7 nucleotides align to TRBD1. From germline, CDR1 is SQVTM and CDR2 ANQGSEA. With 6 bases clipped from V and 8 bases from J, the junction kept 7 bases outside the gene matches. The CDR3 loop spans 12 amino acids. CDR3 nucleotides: TGCAGCGTGAGACAGGGTACGGACATTCAGTACTTC. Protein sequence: CSVRQGTDIQYF.

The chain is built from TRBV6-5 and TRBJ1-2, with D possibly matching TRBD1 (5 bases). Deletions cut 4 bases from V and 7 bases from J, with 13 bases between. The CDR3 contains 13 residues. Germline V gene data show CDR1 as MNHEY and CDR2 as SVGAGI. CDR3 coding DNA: TGTGCCAGCAGTTGGGGACCCTCGGCTGGCTACACCTTC. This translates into CASSWGPSAGYTF.

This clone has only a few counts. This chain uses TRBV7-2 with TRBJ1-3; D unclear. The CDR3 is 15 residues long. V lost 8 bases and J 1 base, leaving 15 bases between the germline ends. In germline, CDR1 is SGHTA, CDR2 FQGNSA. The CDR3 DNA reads TGTGCCAGCCCAGCCTTAGGGTCTTCTGGAAACACCATATATTTT. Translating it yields CASPALGSSGNTIYF.

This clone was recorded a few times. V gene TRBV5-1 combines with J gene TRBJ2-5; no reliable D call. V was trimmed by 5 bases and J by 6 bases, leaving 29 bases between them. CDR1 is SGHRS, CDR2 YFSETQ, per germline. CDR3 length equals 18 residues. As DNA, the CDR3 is TGCGCCAGCAGGTATACCACCCAGGACGGCGTGGCTTTGAAGACCCAGTACTTC. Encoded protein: CASRYTTQDGVALKTQYF. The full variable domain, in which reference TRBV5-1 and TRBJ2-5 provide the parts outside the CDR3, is KAGVTQTPRYLIKTRGQQVTLSCSPISGHRSVSWYQQTPGQGLQFLFEYFSETQRNKGNFPGRFSGRQFSNSRSEMNVSTLELGDSALYLCASRYTTQDGVALKTQYFGPGTRLLVL.

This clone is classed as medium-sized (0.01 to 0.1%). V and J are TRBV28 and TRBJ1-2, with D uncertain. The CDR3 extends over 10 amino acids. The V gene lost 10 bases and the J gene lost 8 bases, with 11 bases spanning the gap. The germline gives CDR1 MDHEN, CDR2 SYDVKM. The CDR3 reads CATYLWGYTF. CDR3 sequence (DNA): TGTGCCACGTACCTATGGGGCTACACCTTC.

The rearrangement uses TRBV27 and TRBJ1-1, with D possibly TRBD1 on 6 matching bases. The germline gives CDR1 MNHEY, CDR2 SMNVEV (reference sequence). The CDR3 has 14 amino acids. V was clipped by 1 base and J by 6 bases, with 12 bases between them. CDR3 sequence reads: CASSLYQGHSEAFF. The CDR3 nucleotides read TGTGCCAGCAGTTTATATCAGGGACACTCTGAAGCTTTCTTT.

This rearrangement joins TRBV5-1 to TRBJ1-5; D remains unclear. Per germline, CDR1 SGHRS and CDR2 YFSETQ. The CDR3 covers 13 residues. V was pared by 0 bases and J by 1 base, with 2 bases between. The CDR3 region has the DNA TGCGCCAGCAGCTTGGAGAGCAATCAGCCCCAGCATTTT. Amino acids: CASSLESNQPQHF.

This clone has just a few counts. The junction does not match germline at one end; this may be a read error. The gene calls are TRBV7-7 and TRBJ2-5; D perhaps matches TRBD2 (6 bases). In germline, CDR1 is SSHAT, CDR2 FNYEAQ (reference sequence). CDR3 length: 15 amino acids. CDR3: CASSLGAGSQETQYF. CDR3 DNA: TGTGCTAGCAGCTTAGGGGCGGGGAGCCAAGAGACCCAGTACTTC.

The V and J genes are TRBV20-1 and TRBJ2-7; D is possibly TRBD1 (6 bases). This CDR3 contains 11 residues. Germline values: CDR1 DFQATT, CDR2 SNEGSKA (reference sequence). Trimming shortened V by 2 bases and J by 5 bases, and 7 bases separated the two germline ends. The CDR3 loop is CSARRGNEQYF. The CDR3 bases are TGCAGTGCTAGAAGGGGGAACGAGCAGTACTTC.

The CDR3 bases are TGTGCCAGCACCCGAAGTAGTAGGACAGATACGCAGTATTTT. This sequence encodes CASTRSSRTDTQYF. The rearrangement uses TRBV2 and TRBJ2-3, with no clear D. CDR1 is SNHLY and CDR2 is FYNNEI in the germline V gene. Trimming removed 7 bases at V and 3 bases at J, with 14 bases between. The CDR3 totals 14 residues. Supplemented by reference TRBV2 and TRBJ2-3, the full variable domain reads EPEVTQTPSHQVTQMGQEVILRCVPISNHLYFYWYRQILGQKVEFLVSFYNNEISEKSEIFDDQFSVERPDGSNFTLKIRSTKLEDSAMYFCASTRSSRTDTQYFGPGTRLTVL.